One and the same sample provided the 2 T cell receptor beta chains below, sequenced in a study of shared clonotypes between healthy human individuals. Clones were read by immunoSEQ multiplex PCR, and TCRdb kept only the in-frame ones, dropping some. The sample records a few million clones, just over 90% being singletons. Sequenced: naive CD4+ T cells sorted from blood. Regarding subset: CD45RA+ positively selected. Receptors were obtained from a man aged 18 to 29 in good health.

In the case of this clone: Other DNA sequences from this sample encode an identical CDR3 as well. The chain links TRBV7-2 to TRBJ2-3; D possibly corresponds to TRBD1 (5 bases). Trimming took 1 base from V and 2 from J, leaving 7 bases between them. The CDR3 sequence is 14 residues long. The germline V gene encodes CDR1 SGHTA and CDR2 FQGNSA. CDR3 nucleotide sequence: TGTGCCAGCAGCTTAGGGGGCCTCACAGATACGCAGTATTTT. This codes for CASSLGGLTDTQYF. The variable domain in full, completed from reference TRBV7-2 and TRBJ2-3, reads GAGVSQSPSNKVTEKGKDVELRCDPISGHTALYWYRQSLGQGLEFLIYFQGNSAPDKSGLPSDRFSAERTGGSVSTLTIQRTQQEDSAVYLCASSLGGLTDTQYFGPGTRLTVL.

The chain links TRBV10-3 to TRBJ2-3; 9 bases fit TRBD1. V shed 4 bases, J shed 6 bases, and the junction held 5 bases outside the gene matches. CDR3 length: 14 residues. CDR1 is ENHRY and CDR2 is SYGVKD in the germline V gene. CDR3 amino acids: CAISGQGVGDTQYF. The CDR3 DNA follows: TGTGCCATCAGTGGACAGGGGGTAGGGGATACGCAGTATTTT.